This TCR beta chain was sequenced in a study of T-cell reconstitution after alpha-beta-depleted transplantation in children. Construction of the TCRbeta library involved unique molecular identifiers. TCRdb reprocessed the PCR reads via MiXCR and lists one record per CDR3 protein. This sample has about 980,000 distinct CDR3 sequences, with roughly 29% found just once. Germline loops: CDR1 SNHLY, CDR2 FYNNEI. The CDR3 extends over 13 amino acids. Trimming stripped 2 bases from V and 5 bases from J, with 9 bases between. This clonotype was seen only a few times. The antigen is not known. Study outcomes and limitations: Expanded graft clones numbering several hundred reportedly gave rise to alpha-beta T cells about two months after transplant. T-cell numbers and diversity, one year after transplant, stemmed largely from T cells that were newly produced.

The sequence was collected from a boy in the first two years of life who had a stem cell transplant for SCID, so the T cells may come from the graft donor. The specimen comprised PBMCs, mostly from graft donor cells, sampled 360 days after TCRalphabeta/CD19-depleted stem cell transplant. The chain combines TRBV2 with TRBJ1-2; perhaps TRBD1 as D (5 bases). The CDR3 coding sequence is TGTGCCAGCAGTGAATTAGGGGCTTATGGCTACACCTTC. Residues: CASSELGAYGYTF. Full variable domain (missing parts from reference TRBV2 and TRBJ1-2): EPEVTQTPSHQVTQMGQEVILRCVPISNHLYFYWYRQILGQKVEFLVSFYNNEISEKSEIFDDQFSVERPDGSNFTLKIRSTKLEDSAMYFCASSELGAYGYTFGSGTRLTVV.